The entry below gives a single T cell receptor (beta chain) sequence along with its context. This sample is drawn from a study of blood T cell repertoires in COVID-19. On the study more broadly: COVID-19 samples from acute and convalescent phases originated in the United States, Italy and Spain. The cDNA or gDNA used as material had been derived from T cells, B-cell-depleted T cells, or PBMCs.

V lost 6 bases and J lost 4, with 15 bases in between. This CDR3 contains 14 residues. CDR1 is KGHSH, CDR2 LQKENI, per germline. Original data processing: Amplification from reference gene primers served as the basis for estimated nucleated cell counts. Assay: immunoSEQ multiplex PCR; the TCRdb copy retains only in-frame clones and omits some. The V and J calls and clone size were taken over from that table, and D and trimming were inferred from the DNA. The table records tens of thousands of clones, 80% to 90% of them present only once. Input material: peripheral blood. This clonotype was sampled from a woman older than 75 with acute or convalescent COVID-19. The rearrangement joins TRBV18 to TRBJ2-5; tentative D call: TRBD2 (6 bases). The CDR3 DNA reads TGTGCCAGCTCGGAGGAGGGTACAAGAGAGACCCAGTACTTC. Its translation is CASSEEGTRETQYF.